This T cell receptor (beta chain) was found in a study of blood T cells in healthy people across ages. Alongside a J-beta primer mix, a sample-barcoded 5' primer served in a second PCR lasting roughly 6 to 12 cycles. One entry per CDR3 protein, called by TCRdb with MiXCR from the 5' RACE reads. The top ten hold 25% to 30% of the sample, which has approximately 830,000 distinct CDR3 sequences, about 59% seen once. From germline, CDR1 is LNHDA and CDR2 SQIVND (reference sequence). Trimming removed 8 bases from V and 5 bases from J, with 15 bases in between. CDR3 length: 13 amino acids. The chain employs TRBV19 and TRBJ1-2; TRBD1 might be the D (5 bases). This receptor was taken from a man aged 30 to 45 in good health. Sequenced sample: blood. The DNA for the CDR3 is TGTGCCAGTCGTCCCGGGACCCTATATGGCTACACCTTC. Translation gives CASRPGTLYGYTF.